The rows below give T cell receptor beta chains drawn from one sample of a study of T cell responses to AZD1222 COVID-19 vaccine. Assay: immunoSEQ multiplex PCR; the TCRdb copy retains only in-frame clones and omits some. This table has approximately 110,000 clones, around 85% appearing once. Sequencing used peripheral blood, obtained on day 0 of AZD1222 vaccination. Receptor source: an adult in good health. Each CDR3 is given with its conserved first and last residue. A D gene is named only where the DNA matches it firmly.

cdr3_nt: TGTGCCAGCAGTTTTCTAGGGGGGGGTGAGCAGTTCTTC
cdr3_aa: CASSFLGGGEQFF
v_call: TRBV6-5
j_call: TRBJ2-1
d_call: -

cdr3_nt: TGTGCCAGTAGTATGGTTAGCTCCTACAATGAGCAGTTCTTC
cdr3_aa: CASSMVSSYNEQFF
v_call: TRBV19
j_call: TRBJ2-1
d_call: -

cdr3_nt: TGTGCCATCAGCCCACAGGGGGCGCCGGTGGATGAGCAGTTCTTC
cdr3_aa: CAISPQGAPVDEQFF
v_call: TRBV10-3
j_call: TRBJ2-1
d_call: TRBD1

cdr3_nt: TGTGCCAGCAGCAACAGACAGTCCCGGGTGGGAGCTTTCTTT
cdr3_aa: CASSNRQSRVGAFF
v_call: TRBV6-5
j_call: TRBJ1-1
d_call: -

cdr3_nt: TGTGCCAGTAGTACAGTGGGGACACCCCCCTACAATGAGCAGTTCTTC
cdr3_aa: CASSTVGTPPYNEQFF
v_call: TRBV19
j_call: TRBJ2-1
d_call: -

cdr3_nt: TGTGCCAGCAGCTTAGCGACCGGGGCGGCAGAGACCCAGTACTTC
cdr3_aa: CASSLATGAAETQYF
v_call: TRBV7-2
j_call: TRBJ2-5
d_call: -

cdr3_nt: TGTGCCAGCCAGGAGAGCTCTGGAAACACCATATATTTT
cdr3_aa: CASQESSGNTIYF
v_call: TRBV7-9
j_call: TRBJ1-3
d_call: -

cdr3_nt: TGTGCCAGTAGTATCCGCTCGCCCGGGACTAGCGGGGGCCCAAACATTCAGTACTTC
cdr3_aa: CASSIRSPGTSGGPNIQYF
v_call: TRBV19
j_call: TRBJ2-4
d_call: TRBD2

cdr3_nt: TGCGCCAGCAGCGACCTAACCTTCAGGGGGCCCTACGAGCAGTACTTC
cdr3_aa: CASSDLTFRGPYEQYF
v_call: TRBV4-1
j_call: TRBJ2-7
d_call: TRBD1

cdr3_nt: TGTGCCACCAGTGCGGACACCTACGAGCAGTACTTC
cdr3_aa: CATSADTYEQYF
v_call: TRBV24-1
j_call: TRBJ2-7
d_call: -

cdr3_nt: TGCGCCAGCAGTTTCGGGGCTTCCTACGAGCAGTACTTC
cdr3_aa: CASSFGASYEQYF
v_call: TRBV23-1
j_call: TRBJ2-7
d_call: -

cdr3_nt: TGTGCCAGCAGCTTAGCAGCGGGACAGCTCTACGAGCAGTACTTC
cdr3_aa: CASSLAAGQLYEQYF
v_call: TRBV7-8
j_call: TRBJ2-7
d_call: -